This T cell receptor beta chain was sequenced for a study of Ad26.COV2.S vaccination and SARS-CoV-2 variants. Using immunoSEQ multiplex PCR, the repertoire was profiled, and TCRdb retains in-frame clones only, with some absent. Of fewer than 300,000 clones in the sample, 87% were seen once. Treatment of the sample: around 19 received Ad26.COV2.S at low or high dose, single or two shots; about five received placebo; per-sample allocation not given. Sampling was done on day 63 after the first vaccine or placebo injection. Trimming removed 2 bases from V and 0 bases from J, with 4 bases in between. Germline CDR1 and CDR2: SGHTA and FQGNSA. This CDR3 has 14 residues.

Sequenced material: peripheral blood, taken in a trial of Ad26.COV2.S vaccine versus placebo. This rearrangement joins TRBV7-2 to TRBJ1-4; D remains unclear. The source of this sequence is a person between 18 and 60 years old who received the Ad26.COV2.S COVID-19 vaccine or a placebo. The DNA of the CDR3 is TGTGCCAGCAGCTTATTGGCAACTAATGAAAAACTGTTTTTT. Amino acids: CASSLLATNEKLFF. The variable domain in full, completed from reference TRBV7-2 and TRBJ1-4, reads GAGVSQSPSNKVTEKGKDVELRCDPISGHTALYWYRQSLGQGLEFLIYFQGNSAPDKSGLPSDRFSAERTGGSVSTLTIQRTQQEDSAVYLCASSLLATNEKLFFGSGTQLSVL.